This is a list of T cell receptor beta chains from one sample in a study of shared clonotypes between healthy human individuals. Produced via immunoSEQ multiplex PCR; TCRdb's table is partial and in-frame only. Of 550,000 to 800,000 clones listed, about 90% are singletons. The material sequenced was memory CD8+ T cells from PBMCs. Every receptor here comes from a man younger than 35 in good health. Some clones in this sample may be carry-over from other donors' samples. Each CDR3 is given with its conserved first and last residue. Each record gives: D gene, clone size, J gene, V gene, CDR3 DNA, CDR3 protein. The D gene is left open where the match is weak. Some rows have no size entry. The others give once, few or many, or a class for an expanded clone.

D: -
size: -
J: TRBJ1-1
V: TRBV28
DNA: TGTGCCAGCAGTCCCCCTGACAAGAGGAACACTGAAGCTTTCTTT
CDR3: CASSPPDKRNTEAFF

D: -
size: -
J: TRBJ1-1
V: TRBV2
DNA: TGTGCCAGCAGTGTGGTGATCCGGACTGAAGCTTTCTTT
CDR3: CASSVVIRTEAFF

D: -
size: -
J: TRBJ2-7
V: TRBV27
DNA: TGTGCCAGCAGTTACGGGGGCGTCGGTTACGAGCAGTACTTC
CDR3: CASSYGGVGYEQYF

D: TRBD1
size: -
J: TRBJ1-5
V: TRBV15
DNA: TGTGCCACCAGCCGAGACAGGGGAAGCAATCAGCCCCAGCATTTT
CDR3: CATSRDRGSNQPQHF

D: -
size: -
J: TRBJ2-7
V: TRBV7-2
DNA: TGTGCCAGCAGCCTCCGGACTCACCGACCCTTCGAGCAGTACTTC
CDR3: CASSLRTHRPFEQYF

D: -
size: -
J: TRBJ2-7
V: TRBV7-7
DNA: TGTGCCAGCAGCTTGGGGGACTTCGGCTACGAGCAGTACTTC
CDR3: CASSLGDFGYEQYF

D: -
size: -
J: TRBJ2-3
V: TRBV9
DNA: TGTGCCAGCAGCGCCGAACCGCGGAGCCCAGATACGCAGTATTTT
CDR3: CASSAEPRSPDTQYF

D: -
size: -
J: TRBJ1-1
V: TRBV5-4
DNA: TGTGCCAGCAGCTTCAATGGGGTAGGGAGCACTGAAGCTTTCTTT
CDR3: CASSFNGVGSTEAFF

D: -
size: -
J: TRBJ2-7
V: TRBV7-9
DNA: TGTGCCAGCAGCCCAGGGGCCGAGCAGTACTTC
CDR3: CASSPGAEQYF

D: -
size: few
J: TRBJ1-1
V: TRBV7-9
DNA: TGTGCCAGCAGCGCCGCAGGGAGAAACACTGAAGCTTTCTTT
CDR3: CASSAAGRNTEAFF

D: -
size: -
J: TRBJ2-1
V: TRBV27
DNA: TGTGCCAGCAGTCAACTAGTATCCTACAATGAGCAGTTCTTC
CDR3: CASSQLVSYNEQFF

D: TRBD2
size: -
J: TRBJ2-7
V: TRBV15
DNA: TGTGCCACCAGCAGAGATAAAGTACGGGAGGATTCCTACGAGCAGTACTTC
CDR3: CATSRDKVREDSYEQYF

D: -
size: -
J: TRBJ2-7
V: TRBV29-1
DNA: TGCAGCGTTGAGGGGCCTCCCTCCTACGAGCAGTACTTC
CDR3: CSVEGPPSYEQYF

D: TRBD2
size: -
J: TRBJ2-5
V: TRBV5-6
DNA: TGTGCCAGCACACTTTGGACTAGCGGGACTGAGACCCAGTACTTC
CDR3: CASTLWTSGTETQYF

D: -
size: -
J: TRBJ1-1
V: TRBV28
DNA: TGTGCCAGCAGTTATATAACTGAAGCTTTCTTT
CDR3: CASSYITEAFF

D: -
size: -
J: TRBJ2-1
V: TRBV7-8
DNA: TGTGCCAGCAGCTTAGCCGGAGGGACCAATGAGCAGTTCTTC
CDR3: CASSLAGGTNEQFF

D: -
size: -
J: TRBJ2-3
V: TRBV4-3
DNA: TGCGCCAGCAGCCAAGCCGCCTCCCAAGGGGCAGATACGCAGTATTTT
CDR3: CASSQAASQGADTQYF

D: -
size: -
J: TRBJ2-7
V: TRBV10-2
DNA: TGCGCCAGCAGTGAGTCAGAAGGGCAGTACTTC
CDR3: CASSESEGQYF

D: -
size: -
J: TRBJ2-3
V: TRBV5-4
DNA: TGTGCCAGCAGCTTGGCCGAAATAGGGCGGGGACACACAGATACGCAGTATTTT
CDR3: CASSLAEIGRGHTDTQYF

D: TRBD2
size: once
J: TRBJ2-7
V: TRBV7-2
DNA: TGTGCCAGCAGCCCGTCGGGACTAGCGGGCACCTACGAGCAGTACTTC
CDR3: CASSPSGLAGTYEQYF

D: -
size: -
J: TRBJ1-3
V: TRBV2
DNA: TGTGCCAGCAGTGCGAGGGTAGAGTACACCATATATTTT
CDR3: CASSARVEYTIYF

D: -
size: -
J: TRBJ2-7
V: TRBV6-6
DNA: TGTGCCAGCAGTTACGTCGAGACCTACGAGCAGTACTTC
CDR3: CASSYVETYEQYF

D: -
size: -
J: TRBJ2-7
V: TRBV7-9
DNA: TGTGCCAGCAGCCCAGCTTATGTCGTCCGGCCGACCCACGAGCAGTACTTC
CDR3: CASSPAYVVRPTHEQYF

D: -
size: once
J: TRBJ1-5
V: TRBV2
DNA: TGTGCCAGCAGTGAAGCAAGGATTAGCAATCAGCCCCAGCATTTT
CDR3: CASSEARISNQPQHF

D: -
size: -
J: TRBJ2-5
V: TRBV4-1
DNA: TGCGCCAGCAGCCAAGATGGAAGGGGGTCGGAGACCCAGTACTTC
CDR3: CASSQDGRGSETQYF

D: -
size: once
J: TRBJ2-7
V: TRBV6-5
DNA: TGTGCACTTCTCCCGGGAAATACGGACGAGCAGTACTTC
CDR3: CALLPGNTDEQYF

D: -
size: -
J: TRBJ1-5
V: TRBV27
DNA: TGTGCCAGCAGTTTAGGGACGGATAGCAATCAGCCCCAGCATTTT
CDR3: CASSLGTDSNQPQHF

D: TRBD1
size: -
J: TRBJ2-7
V: TRBV29-1
DNA: TGCAGCTGCACCGGGACAGGGGCCTACGAGCAGTACTTC
CDR3: CSCTGTGAYEQYF

D: TRBD2
size: -
J: TRBJ2-1
V: TRBV7-2
DNA: TGTGCCAGCAGCCTCCCGAGCGGGGTCTACAATGAGCAGTTCTTC
CDR3: CASSLPSGVYNEQFF

D: -
size: -
J: TRBJ2-7
V: TRBV15
DNA: TGTGCCACCAGCAGGTCAAGGGACCGCTCCTACGAGCAGTACTTC
CDR3: CATSRSRDRSYEQYF

D: -
size: -
J: TRBJ2-1
V: TRBV27
DNA: TGTGCCAGCAGTTTACTAGGGGCGGGCGAGAATGAGCAGTTCTTC
CDR3: CASSLLGAGENEQFF

D: TRBD1
size: -
J: TRBJ2-1
V: TRBV11-2
DNA: TGTGCCAGCAGCTTAGATCCCCCCGGCTGGGGACAGGGTAGCTACAATGAGCAGTTCTTC
CDR3: CASSLDPPGWGQGSYNEQFF

D: TRBD1
size: -
J: TRBJ1-3
V: TRBV27
DNA: TGTGCCAGCGGACGGGACAGGGGTACCGGAAACACCATATATTTT
CDR3: CASGRDRGTGNTIYF

D: TRBD1
size: -
J: TRBJ2-2
V: TRBV27
DNA: TGTGCCAGCAGTTACGGGACAGGGGGAGCCGGGGAGCTGTTTTTT
CDR3: CASSYGTGGAGELFF

D: -
size: -
J: TRBJ2-3
V: TRBV7-3
DNA: TGTGCCAGCAGCTCGACAGGGACTAGCACAGATACGCAGTATTTT
CDR3: CASSSTGTSTDTQYF

D: -
size: -
J: TRBJ1-1
V: TRBV5-1
DNA: TGCGCCAGCAGCCCTGGGGCGGCTGAAGCTTTCTTT
CDR3: CASSPGAAEAFF

D: TRBD2
size: -
J: TRBJ2-1
V: TRBV11-2
DNA: TGTGCCAGCAGCTTGTGGCTAGCGGGAGGGGGTAATGAGCAGTTCTTC
CDR3: CASSLWLAGGGNEQFF

D: -
size: -
J: TRBJ2-2
V: TRBV19
DNA: TGTGCCAGTACGGATTTAAACACCGGGGAGCTGTTTTTT
CDR3: CASTDLNTGELFF

D: -
size: once
J: TRBJ2-5
V: TRBV7-9
DNA: TGTGCCAGCAGCTTCGTAGCTAAAGAGACCCAGTACTTC
CDR3: CASSFVAKETQYF

D: TRBD2
size: -
J: TRBJ2-3
V: TRBV7-9
DNA: TGTGCCAGCAGCGGCCGGACTAGCGGGAGTGCAGATACGCAGTATTTT
CDR3: CASSGRTSGSADTQYF

D: TRBD2
size: -
J: TRBJ2-1
V: TRBV9
DNA: TGTGCCAGCAGTCGTAGGCTTACTAGCGGGGGGGATGAGCAGTTCTTC
CDR3: CASSRRLTSGGDEQFF

D: -
size: few
J: TRBJ2-7
V: TRBV4-1
DNA: TGCGCCAGCAGCCGCCCTGGGAACGAGCAGTACTTC
CDR3: CASSRPGNEQYF

D: -
size: -
J: TRBJ2-7
V: TRBV27
DNA: TGTGCCAGCAGTTGGGCAGCTTCCTACGAGCAGTACTTC
CDR3: CASSWAASYEQYF

D: -
size: -
J: TRBJ2-4
V: TRBV5-1
DNA: TGCGCCAGCAGCGAGGTTCGAGGGCTAGCCAAAAACATTCAGTACTTC
CDR3: CASSEVRGLAKNIQYF

D: TRBD1
size: -
J: TRBJ1-2
V: TRBV4-1
DNA: TGCGCCAGCAGCCAGCGGACAGGGGGCGGCGAACATGGCTACACCTTC
CDR3: CASSQRTGGGEHGYTF

D: -
size: -
J: TRBJ1-5
V: TRBV9
DNA: TGTGCCAGCAGCGTAGGAGGGTCCAATCAGCCCCAGCATTTT
CDR3: CASSVGGSNQPQHF

D: -
size: -
J: TRBJ1-4
V: TRBV2
DNA: TGTGCCAGCAGTGATCCTTTGGGTGGTGAAAAACTGTTTTTT
CDR3: CASSDPLGGEKLFF

D: TRBD1
size: -
J: TRBJ2-7
V: TRBV18
DNA: TGTGCCAGCTCACCCTTGGTTTCAGGGGGCTGGCTCGAGCAGTACTTC
CDR3: CASSPLVSGGWLEQYF

D: TRBD1
size: many
J: TRBJ2-7
V: TRBV10-3
DNA: TGTGCCATCAGTGATCGCGGGACAGGGGGGTACGAGCAGTACTTC
CDR3: CAISDRGTGGYEQYF

D: -
size: -
J: TRBJ2-3
V: TRBV7-8
DNA: TGTGCCGGCGGGGTGGCGGATACGCAGTATTTT
CDR3: CAGGVADTQYF

D: TRBD2
size: -
J: TRBJ2-5
V: TRBV4-1
DNA: TGCGCCAGCAGCCATCCGACTAGCGGACAAGAGACCCAGTACTTC
CDR3: CASSHPTSGQETQYF

D: -
size: -
J: TRBJ2-2
V: TRBV27
DNA: TGTGCCAGCAGTTCCCCGGTACGGCCTGTCGCGAACACCGGGGAGCTGTTTTTT
CDR3: CASSSPVRPVANTGELFF

D: TRBD1
size: -
J: TRBJ2-7
V: TRBV28
DNA: TGTCTCACAGGGGGCCGCCGACCGGGACTCGGTTCCTACGAGCAGTACTTC
CDR3: CLTGGRRPGLGSYEQYF